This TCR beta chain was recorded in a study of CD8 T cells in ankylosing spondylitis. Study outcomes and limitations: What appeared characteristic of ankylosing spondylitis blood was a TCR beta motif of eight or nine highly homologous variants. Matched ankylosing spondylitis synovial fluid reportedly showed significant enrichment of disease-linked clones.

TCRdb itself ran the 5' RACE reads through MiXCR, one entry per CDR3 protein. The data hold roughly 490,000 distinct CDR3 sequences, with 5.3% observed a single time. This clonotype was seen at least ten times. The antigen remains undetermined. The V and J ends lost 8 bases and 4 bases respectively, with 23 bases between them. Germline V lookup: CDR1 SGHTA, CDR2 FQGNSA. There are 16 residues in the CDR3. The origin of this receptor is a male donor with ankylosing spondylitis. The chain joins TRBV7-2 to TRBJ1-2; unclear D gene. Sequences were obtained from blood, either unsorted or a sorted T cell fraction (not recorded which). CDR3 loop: CASSLRPGAESYGYTF. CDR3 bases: TGTGCCAGCTCCCTCCGGCCAGGAGCGGAATCCTATGGCTACACCTTC.